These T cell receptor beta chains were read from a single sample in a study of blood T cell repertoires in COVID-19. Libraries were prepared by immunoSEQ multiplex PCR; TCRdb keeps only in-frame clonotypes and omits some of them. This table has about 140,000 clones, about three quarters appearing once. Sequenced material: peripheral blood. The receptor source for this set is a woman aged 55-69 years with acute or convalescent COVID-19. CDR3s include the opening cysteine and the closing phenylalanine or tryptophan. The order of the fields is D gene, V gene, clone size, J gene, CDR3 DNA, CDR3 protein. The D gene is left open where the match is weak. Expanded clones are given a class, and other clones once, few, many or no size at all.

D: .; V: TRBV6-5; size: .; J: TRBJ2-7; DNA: TGTGCCAGCAGCAGGGTCATTGGCTACGAGCAGTACTTC; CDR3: CASSRVIGYEQYF
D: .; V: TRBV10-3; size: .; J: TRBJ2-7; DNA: TGTGCCATCAGTGAGCCGACACTTTACGAGCAGTACTTC; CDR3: CAISEPTLYEQYF
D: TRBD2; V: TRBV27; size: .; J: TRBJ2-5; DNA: TGTGCCAGCTCCCAAGGAGCCACTAGCGAAGAGACCCAGTACTTC; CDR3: CASSQGATSEETQYF
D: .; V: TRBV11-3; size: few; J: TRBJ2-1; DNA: TGTGCCAGCAGCCGCTCGGCTATGAGGGACAATGAGCAGTTCTTC; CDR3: CASSRSAMRDNEQFF
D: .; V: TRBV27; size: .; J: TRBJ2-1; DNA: TGTGCCAGCAGTTTAGAGGGAGTCTATAACAATGAGCAGTTCTTC; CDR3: CASSLEGVYNNEQFF
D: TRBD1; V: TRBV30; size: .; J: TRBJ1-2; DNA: TGTGCCTGGAGTGTAGGACAGGGGAGCTATGGCTACACCTTC; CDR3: CAWSVGQGSYGYTF
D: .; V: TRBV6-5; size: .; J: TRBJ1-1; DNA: TGTGCCAGCAGTTACACACCAGTCATGAACACTGAAGCTTTCTTT; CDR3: CASSYTPVMNTEAFF
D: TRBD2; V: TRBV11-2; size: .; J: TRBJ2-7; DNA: TGTGCCAGCAGTTTAGCGGGAGGGCCCGAGCAGTACTTC; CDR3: CASSLAGGPEQYF
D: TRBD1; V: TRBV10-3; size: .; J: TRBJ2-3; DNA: TGTGCCATCAGAGACCCCCTAGACAGGGGAGATACGCAGTATTTT; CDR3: CAIRDPLDRGDTQYF
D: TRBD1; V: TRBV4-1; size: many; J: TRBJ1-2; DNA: TGCGCCAGCAGCCCCACCGGGACAGGGAGCAAGGTTGGCTACACCTTC; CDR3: CASSPTGTGSKVGYTF
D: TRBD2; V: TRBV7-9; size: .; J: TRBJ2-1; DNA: TGTGCCAGCAGCACCGGGACTAGCGGAATAGGTGGGTACGACAATGAGCAGTTCTTC; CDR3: CASSTGTSGIGGYDNEQFF
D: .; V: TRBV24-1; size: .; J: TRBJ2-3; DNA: TGTGCCACCAGTGACAGTGCTAGCACAGATACGCAGTATTTT; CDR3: CATSDSASTDTQYF
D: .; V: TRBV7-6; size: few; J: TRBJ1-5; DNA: TGTGCCAGCAGCTTACAGGGCCCCAATCAGCCCCAGCATTTT; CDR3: CASSLQGPNQPQHF
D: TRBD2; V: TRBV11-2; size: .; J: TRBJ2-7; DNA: TGTGCCAGCAGCTCCGCTATAGCGGGAAGGACCTACGAGCAGTACTTC; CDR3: CASSSAIAGRTYEQYF
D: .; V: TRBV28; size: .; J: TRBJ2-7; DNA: TGTGCCAGCAGTTGGGGCAGTATCTACGAGCAGTACTTC; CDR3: CASSWGSIYEQYF
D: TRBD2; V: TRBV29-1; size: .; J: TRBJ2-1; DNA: TGCAGCGCCCCCCGAAGTCTAGCGGGAGTGGGTAATGAGCAGTTCTTC; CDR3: CSAPRSLAGVGNEQFF
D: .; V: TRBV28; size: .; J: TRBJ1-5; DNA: TGTGCCAGCAGTTTAATAGATAGCAATCAGCCCCAGCATTTT; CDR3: CASSLIDSNQPQHF
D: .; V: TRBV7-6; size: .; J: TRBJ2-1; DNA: TGTGCCAGCAGCTTAGTGGCTAACGTAGCAACCTACAATGAGCAGTTCTTC; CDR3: CASSLVANVATYNEQFF
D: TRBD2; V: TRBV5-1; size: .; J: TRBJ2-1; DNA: TGCGCCAGCAGCTCGGGACTAGCGACTTACAATGAGCAGTTCTTC; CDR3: CASSSGLATYNEQFF
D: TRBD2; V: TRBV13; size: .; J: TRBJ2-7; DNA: TGTGCCAGCAGCTTACCCGGACTAGCGGGATACGAGCAGTACTTC; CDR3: CASSLPGLAGYEQYF
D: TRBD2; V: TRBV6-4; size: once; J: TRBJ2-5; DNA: TGTGCCAGCATGGGAACTGGGACTAGCGGGTTGGGATTCCAAGAGACCCAGTACTTC; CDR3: CASMGTGTSGLGFQETQYF
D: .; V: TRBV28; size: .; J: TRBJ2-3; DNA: TGTGCCAGCAGTTATTTGACAAGGCAAGATACGCAGTATTTT; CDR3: CASSYLTRQDTQYF
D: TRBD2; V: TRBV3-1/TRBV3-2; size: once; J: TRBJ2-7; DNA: TGTGCCAGCAGCCGAGGGACTAGTTCGGGCGAGCAGTACTTC; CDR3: CASSRGTSSGEQYF
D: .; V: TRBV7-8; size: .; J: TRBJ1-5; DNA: TGTGCCAGCAGCTTGAGGGGGACACATGATCAGCCCCAGCATTTT; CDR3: CASSLRGTHDQPQHF
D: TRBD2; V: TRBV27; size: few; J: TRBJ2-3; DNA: TGTGCCAGCAGTTTATTTGGCGGGAGGGCCGGAGATACGCAGTATTTT; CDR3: CASSLFGGRAGDTQYF
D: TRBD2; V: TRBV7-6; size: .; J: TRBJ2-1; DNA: TGTGCCAGCAGCTTAGGTGTTAGCGGGCCAAGTACTGATGAGCAGTTCTTC; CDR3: CASSLGVSGPSTDEQFF
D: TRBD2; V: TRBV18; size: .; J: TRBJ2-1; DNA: TGTGCCAGCTCACCTGTTAGGGCTAGCGGGAAAGGTGAGCAGTTCTTC; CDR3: CASSPVRASGKGEQFF
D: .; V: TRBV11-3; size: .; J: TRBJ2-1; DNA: TGTGCCAGCAGCTCCGGCACTCCCCCCGGGAATGAGCAGTTCTTC; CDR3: CASSSGTPPGNEQFF
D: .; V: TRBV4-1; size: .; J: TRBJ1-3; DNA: TGCGCCAGCAGCCCTTCCCGGGGGACGAGCTCTGGAAACACCATATATTTT; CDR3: CASSPSRGTSSGNTIYF
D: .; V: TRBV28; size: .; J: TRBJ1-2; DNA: TGTGCCAGCAGTAGTCAGACTTTCTATGGCTACACCTTC; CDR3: CASSSQTFYGYTF
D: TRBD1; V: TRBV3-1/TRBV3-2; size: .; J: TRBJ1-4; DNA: TGTGCCAGCAGCCAAGTAGGACAGGGGTTCGAAAAACTGTTTTTT; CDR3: CASSQVGQGFEKLFF
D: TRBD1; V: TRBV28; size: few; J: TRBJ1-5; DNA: TGTGCCAGCAGACCCACCGGGACAGGCAATCAGCCCCAGCATTTT; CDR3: CASRPTGTGNQPQHF
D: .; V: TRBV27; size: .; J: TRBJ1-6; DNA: TGTGCCAGCAGGGACAGTAATATTTCACCCCTCCACTTT; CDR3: CASRDSNISPLHF
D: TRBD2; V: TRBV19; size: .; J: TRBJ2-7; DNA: TGTGCCAGTAGTATCCGGACTAGCTGGGTGCCCAAGCTGGACGGTACAAGGAGCGAGCAGTACTTC; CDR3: CASSIRTSWVPKLDGTRSEQYF
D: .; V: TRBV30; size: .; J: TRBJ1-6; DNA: TGTGCCTGGACCGGGGCCTATAATTCACCCCTCCACTTT; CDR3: CAWTGAYNSPLHF
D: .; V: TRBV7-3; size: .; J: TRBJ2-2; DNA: TGTGCCAGCAGCTTAACGTCCGGGTTATACACCGGGGAGCTGTTTTTT; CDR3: CASSLTSGLYTGELFF
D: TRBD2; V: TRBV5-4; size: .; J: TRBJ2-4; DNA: TGTGCCAGCAGCTCGTCAAGCGGGACCTCCCACATTCAGTACTTC; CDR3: CASSSSSGTSHIQYF
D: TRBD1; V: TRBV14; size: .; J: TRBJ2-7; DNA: TGTGCCAGCAGCCCGGCCCCTGACAGGGCCTACGAGCAGTACTTC; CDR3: CASSPAPDRAYEQYF
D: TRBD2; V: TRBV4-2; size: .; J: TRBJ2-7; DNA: TGTGCCAGCAGCCATGCTAGCGGGAGGGAAGGCGAGCAGTACTTC; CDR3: CASSHASGREGEQYF
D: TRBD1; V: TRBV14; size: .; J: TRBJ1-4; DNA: TGTGCCAGCAGCCAAAGGGGACAGGGGGAAAAACTGTTTTTT; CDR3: CASSQRGQGEKLFF
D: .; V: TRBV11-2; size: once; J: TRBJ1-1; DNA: TGTGCCAGCAGCTTAGGTCGGACGGGGATCAATCGGGAAGCTTTCTTT; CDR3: CASSLGRTGINREAFF
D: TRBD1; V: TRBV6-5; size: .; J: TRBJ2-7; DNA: TGTGCCACACAAATCGACAGGGGCGTTTACGAGCAGTACTTC; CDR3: CATQIDRGVYEQYF
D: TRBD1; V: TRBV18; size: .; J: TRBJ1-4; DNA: TGTGCCAGCTCAAGTAACAGGGGAGGAGAAGTCGAAAAACTGTTTTTT; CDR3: CASSSNRGGEVEKLFF
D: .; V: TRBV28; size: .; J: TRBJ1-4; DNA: TGTGCCAGCAGTTCCCCACTGGACAGCTTTTTGGGGGAAAAACTGTTTTTT; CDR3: CASSSPLDSFLGEKLFF